This T cell receptor (beta chain) was recovered during a study of T and B cells in COVID-19 patients (dated by TCRdb to about 2020). Concerning the study at large: In this study, adaptive immunity was profiled in COVID-19 patients who either had active infection or had recovered, using TRB and IGH repertoire sequencing of peripheral blood. The TCR and BCR sequence repository comprised some 40 patients and about 71 time points, with over 8 million TCR sequences analysed. A recovered cohort included around 19 patients who provided roughly 20 samples, and most of these patients had mild to moderate COVID-19 treated on an outpatient basis. Median age was roughly 32 years in the recovered cohort versus roughly 70 years in the active-infection cohort. Up to roughly 10 follow-up blood samples were collected per patient, with some samples spanning different disease stages in the same individual. Comorbidities linked to unfavorable COVID-19 outcome were present in 18 of 20 patients in the active-infection cohort. Critical illness requiring mechanical ventilation or ECMO was present in about 60% of the roughly 20 patients in the active-infection cohort. A couple of patients were in both the active and recovered cohorts because samples existed from active disease and from after recovery. Repertoire analyses used an age-matched reference group of roughly 39 healthy donors who were negative for COVID-19 antibodies as the comparison. Study-wide conclusions, independent of this receptor: The recovered cohort had approximately 2,500 exclusive TCR clusters, including 31 low-pGen clusters. Patients with COVID-19 were reported to show strongly skewed TRBV/TRBJ gene usage. Specific T cell subsets (CD4+/Treg/CD8+) and sorted SARS-CoV-2-responsive or tetramer+ T cells had not yet been sequenced, and the corresponding sequencing experiments were ongoing. Blood samples obtained from mildly ill patients during symptoms, as well as early samples obtained from severe cases, were available only in scarce numbers. TRB repertoires were highly clonal in active COVID-19, whereas diversity and richness at recovery rose above healthy donor levels. It was stated that prospective validation of the reported TCR clusters was required before the clusters could be put to clinical use. The cohort was considered too small to assess HLA contributions to COVID-19 susceptibility or severity.

Remarks on this clonotype: Its antigen specificity is not known. The record has no base qualities; no much larger clone is one base away.

From cysteine to phenylalanine, the CDR3 is 16 amino acids long. Here the CDR3 DNA is all that survives: 48 bases in frame from base 1. The germline V gene gives CDR1 as SGHDT and CDR2 as YYEEEE. At the junction V is shortened by 4 bases and J by 10 bases, with 24 bases in between. Genomic DNA extracted from blood was used in amounts of roughly 230-550 ng for amplification of TRB repertoires. TCRdb lists the instrument as Illumina MiSeq. TRB rearrangements were amplified by multiplex PCR with BIOMED2 TRB-A/B primer pools. Illumina-compatible adapters and 7-nucleotide sample barcodes were attached to the amplicons through two consecutive PCRs. Phusion HS II polymerase was used for all library PCRs. Amplicons were purified from gel with the NucleoSpin Gel and PCR Clean-up kit, quantified on Qubit, and pooled at around 4 nM. Amplicon pool quality was checked on an Agilent 2100 Bioanalyzer before Illumina next-generation sequencing. In the paper's pipeline: Annotation of TRB rearrangements was performed with MiXCR 3.0.8 using the default MiXCR reference library. Non-productive reads and sequences with fewer than 2 reads were excluded, and each unique CDR3 nucleotide sequence counted as one clone. R 3.5.1 was used to calculate clonality, diversity, richness and V-J gene usage. GLIPH2 was used to cluster TCRs by CDR3 similarity, and OLGA was used to calculate generation probabilities. Only GLIPH2 clusters containing at least four unique TCR clonotypes present in at least three individuals were kept. The public reads were reanalyzed by TCRdb: fastp trimming at Q25, MiXCR alignment, in-frame beta chains only. Each entry merges the rows of one CDR3 protein and shows their most common DNA and genes. It is TCRdb's table, rather than the study itself, that gives the V and J calls and clone size. The sample data list over 9,000 distinct CDR3 sequences, and around 29% of these were observed just once. About 20% of the sample lies in the top ten.

This TCR was sampled from a human donor who had recovered from COVID-19. This receptor chain uses TRBV5-6 and TRBJ2-1; the D gene may be TRBD1 or TRBD2, since each aligns over 7 bases. Sequencing was performed on blood. The CDR3 loop reads CASSDLQGGVGGEQFF. The nucleotides are TGTGCCAGCAGCGACCTCCAGGGGGGGGTGGGGGGGGAGCAGTTCTTC.